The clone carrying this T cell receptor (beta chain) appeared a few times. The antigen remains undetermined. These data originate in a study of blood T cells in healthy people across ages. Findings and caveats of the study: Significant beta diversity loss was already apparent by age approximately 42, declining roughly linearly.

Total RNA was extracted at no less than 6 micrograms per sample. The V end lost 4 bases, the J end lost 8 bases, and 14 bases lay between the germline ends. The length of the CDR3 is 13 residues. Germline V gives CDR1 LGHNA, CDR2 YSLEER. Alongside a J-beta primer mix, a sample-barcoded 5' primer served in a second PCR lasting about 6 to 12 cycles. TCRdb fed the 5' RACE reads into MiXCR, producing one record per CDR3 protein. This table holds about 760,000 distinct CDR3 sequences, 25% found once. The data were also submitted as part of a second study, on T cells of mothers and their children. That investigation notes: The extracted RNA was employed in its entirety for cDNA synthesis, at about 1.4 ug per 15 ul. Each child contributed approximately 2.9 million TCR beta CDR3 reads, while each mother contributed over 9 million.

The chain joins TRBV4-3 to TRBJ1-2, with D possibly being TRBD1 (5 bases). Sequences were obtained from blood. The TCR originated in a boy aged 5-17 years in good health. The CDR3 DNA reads TGCGCCAGCAGCCCATCGGGACTATCCGGCTACACCTTC. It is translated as CASSPSGLSGYTF.